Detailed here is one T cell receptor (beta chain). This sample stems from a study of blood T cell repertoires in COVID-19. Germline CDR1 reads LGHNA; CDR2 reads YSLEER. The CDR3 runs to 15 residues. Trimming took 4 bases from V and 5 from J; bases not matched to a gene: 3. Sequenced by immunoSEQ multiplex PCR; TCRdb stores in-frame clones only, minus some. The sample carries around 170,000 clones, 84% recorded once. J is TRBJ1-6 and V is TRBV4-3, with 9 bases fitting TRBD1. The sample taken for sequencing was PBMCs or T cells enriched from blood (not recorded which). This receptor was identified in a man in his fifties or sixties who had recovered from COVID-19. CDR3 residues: CASSPDRGNNSPLHF. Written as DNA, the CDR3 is TGCGCCAGCAGCCCGGACAGGGGCAATAATTCACCCCTCCACTTT.